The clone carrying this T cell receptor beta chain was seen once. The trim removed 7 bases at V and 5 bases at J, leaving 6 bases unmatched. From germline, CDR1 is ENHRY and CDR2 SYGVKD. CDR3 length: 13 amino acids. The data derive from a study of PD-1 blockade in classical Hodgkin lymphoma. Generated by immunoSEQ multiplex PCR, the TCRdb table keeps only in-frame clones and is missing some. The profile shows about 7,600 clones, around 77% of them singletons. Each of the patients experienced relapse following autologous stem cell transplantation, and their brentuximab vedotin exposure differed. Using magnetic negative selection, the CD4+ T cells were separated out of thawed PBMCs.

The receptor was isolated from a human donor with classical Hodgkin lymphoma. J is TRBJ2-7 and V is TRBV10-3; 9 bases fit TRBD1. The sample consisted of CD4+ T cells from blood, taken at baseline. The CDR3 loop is CAITGTGLHEQYF. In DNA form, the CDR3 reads TGTGCCATCACCGGGACAGGGCTGCACGAGCAGTACTTC.